This paragraph reports one T cell receptor (beta chain). Its antigen is not identified. V lost 7 bases to trimming and J lost 6 bases, with 31 bases between them. CDR3 length: 18 amino acids. The data were taken from a study of T cell responses to AZD1222 COVID-19 vaccine. Profiled with immunoSEQ multiplex PCR; TCRdb holds only in-frame clones, not every one. The data show 150,000 or so clones, roughly 90% seen once. Study-level points and caveats: The study identified only five or six AZD1222 recipients as seropositive at baseline. All repertoire sampling was performed exclusively after the peak T cell response.

Sequencing was performed on peripheral blood, taken on day 0 of AZD1222 vaccination. This clonotype originated in an adult in good health. The V and J genes are TRBV23-1 and TRBJ2-7, with D possibly TRBD2 on 8 matching bases. TRBV23-1 has ORF status, its function being uncertain. Written as DNA, the CDR3 is TGCGCCAGCACCCGCGGGTGGGCGACAGGGCTTAGCGGGGTCGAGCAGTACTTC. Translating it yields CASTRGWATGLSGVEQYF.